The entry below describes one T cell receptor beta chain. The data stem from a study of immune characterization of retroperitoneal liposarcoma. TCRdb processed the PCR reads anew with MiXCR; each CDR3 protein has one entry. The sample yields 10,000 to 11,000 distinct CDR3 sequences, around a third seen once. Sequenced material: tumor tissue. The receptor comes from a male donor with retroperitoneal liposarcoma.

The chain's CDR3 is CASSPTTYNEQFF. The CDR3 DNA is TGTGCCAGCAGCCCCACGACGTACAATGAGCAGTTCTTC. The chain recombines TRBV7-2 with TRBJ2-1, with unresolved D. The CDR3 consists of 13 residues. V lost 5 bases to trimming and J lost 4 bases, with 9 bases between them. From germline, CDR1 is SGHTA and CDR2 FQGNSA.